This T cell receptor beta chain came from a study of blood T cell repertoires in COVID-19. Study-wide context: Both acute and convalescent COVID-19 samples were obtained from the United States, Italy and Spain. T cells, B-cell-depleted T cells, or PBMCs provided the cDNA or gDNA that served as material.

The germline V gene has CDR1 SGHAT and CDR2 FQNNGV. The CDR3 has 15 residues. The germline V and J ends were trimmed by 0 bases and 8 bases, with 13 bases remaining between them. In the authors' methods: Counts of nucleated cells, estimated from reference gene primer amplification, were obtained. The table came from immunoSEQ multiplex PCR; TCRdb's copy has only in-frame clones and leaves some out. Clone size and V and J calls were adopted from that table, with D and trimming inferred from the DNA. The sample includes about 170,000 clones, roughly 87% seen only once; the top ten take 1.5% to 2%. The sequence was collected from a woman between 50 and 59 years old with acute or convalescent COVID-19. Sequencing was carried out using peripheral blood. The chain recombines TRBV11-2 with TRBJ1-4; D is unclear. The CDR3 nucleotides read TGTGCCAGCAGCTTAGATGGGCAGTTCGCGGAAAAACTGTTTTTT. Translating gives CASSLDGQFAEKLFF.